This T cell receptor (beta chain) was obtained from a study of spatial heterogeneity in lung cancer. Using its own MiXCR run on the 5' RACE reads, TCRdb lists one record per CDR3 protein. This table holds approximately 25,000 distinct CDR3 sequences, about 7% found once. Time point in this sample: sample taken at primary tumor resection. Untreated early-stage non-small cell lung cancer patients, over 55 in total, were the donors. Sequencing of whole RNA from tumor, nontumor lung or frozen PBMC involved no sorting. CDR3 length: 14 residues. V was clipped by 6 bases and J by 5 bases, with 14 bases between them. Germline CDR1 reads LNHDA; CDR2 reads SQIVND (reference sequence). This clonotype was picked up many times.

The material sequenced was PBMCs, taken at surgery. The chain carries TRBV19 and TRBJ2-1, with D tentatively TRBD2 (6 bases). The sequence was obtained from a male donor with early-stage non-small cell lung cancer. The CDR3 sequence is CASSRDFFNNEQFF. In nucleotides, the CDR3 is TGTGCCAGTAGCCGGGACTTTTTCAACAATGAGCAGTTCTTC.